Detailed here is one T cell receptor (beta chain). The antigen it binds to is not known. No base quality values were provided; no much bigger clone lies one nucleotide off. CDR1 and CDR2, per the germline V gene (reference sequence), are GTSNPN and SVGIG. V is shortened by 2 bases, J by 4 bases, and the region joining them spans 14 bases. The CDR3 covers 15 residues, taking in both the cysteine and the phenylalanine. Just the 45-base CDR3 DNA is kept, in frame starting at base 1. The data derive from a study of immune evolution from preneoplasia to lung adenocarcinoma (dated by TCRdb to the early 2020s). Background on the whole study: HLA loss of heterozygosity was found in approximately 7% of AIS, approximately 14% of MIA and about a third of ADC lesions, and in no AAH lesions. Sample size was determined by specimen availability and not by a prior power calculation. Class I HLA alleles were inferred from exome data with POLYSOLVER, and allele-specific HLA loss was detected with LOHHLA. Resected precursor lesions (AAH, AIS, MIA) and invasive adenocarcinomas were compared with paired morphologically normal lung tissue. According to the study, 80 to 130 samples were used for TCR sequencing. A total of 40 to 60 patients with pulmonary nodules who underwent surgical resection were included in the overall cohort. The study combined immune gene expression, TCR sequencing and multiplex immunofluorescence to profile immune contexture across lung adenocarcinoma precursors and invasive adenocarcinoma. The immune data were combined with whole exome sequencing and methylation data from the same cohort of nodules. A total of 45 to 55 patients contributed TCR sequencing data. Study-level results and caveats: Clonality was highest in normal lung, while later-stage lesions appeared to show lower clonality but higher T cell density and diversity. The findings rested on association rather than direct causation, and larger cohorts with long-term follow-up and longitudinal biopsies were considered necessary. Compared with EGFR-mutant or double wild-type lesions, KRAS-mutant nodules had the highest T cell clonality. Because all patients were from Japan and China, applicability to Western populations was uncertain. Normal lung had the highest top T cell clone frequencies, and these frequencies appeared to fall progressively from AAH through AIS, MIA and invasive adenocarcinoma.

TCR beta CDR3 regions were sequenced from DNA using the immunoSEQ hsTCRbeta Kit. The original pipeline was this. TCR sequencing data were analysed with the ImmunoSEQ Analyzer. T cell clonality was defined as 1 minus Pielou's evenness, as computed on productive rearrangements. To measure T cell diversity, the inverse Simpson index was applied to productive templates. T cell density was defined as TCR beta template counts normalized to usable DNA, with usable DNA estimated by amplifying and sequencing housekeeping genes. TCR metrics were compared across histologic stages using two-sided Kruskal-Wallis tests. What TCRdb holds here is the immuneACCESS table cut down to in-frame rearrangements. Part of the clones is not present; checked against another copy, under half of the missing clones reflect an unresolved V gene, and the others are unexplained. The V and J calls and the clone size are those of that table, but D and trimming were determined from the DNA. The sample table lists over 9,500 clones, approximately 90% of them with a count of one. The ten largest clones add up to roughly 3% of the sample.

Between about 2014 and 2017, the patients underwent resection in either Japan or China. Two lung cancer pathologists independently reviewed H&E slides to confirm the histologic diagnosis of every case. Macro-dissection after pathologic assessment enriched premalignant or tumor cells for nucleic acid extraction. DNA was isolated from FFPE tissue using the AllPrep DNA/RNA FFPE Kit. The sequenced sample consisted of FFPE invasive lung adenocarcinoma tissue. The sample's cell subset or site label, decoded: frankly invasive lung adenocarcinoma (ADC). The receptor was derived from a person aged 70 to 85 with invasive lung adenocarcinoma. Some clones in this sample may be carry-over from other donors' samples. Recombination linked TRBV30 to TRBJ1-4, with an unclear D gene assignment. The bases read TGTGCCTGGAGTCCAACCGGGCGGCATAATGAAAAACTGTTTTTT. This encodes CAWSPTGRHNEKLFF.